This TCR beta chain came from a study of blood T cell repertoires in COVID-19. Across the whole study: The study drew acute and convalescent COVID-19 samples from the United States, Italy and Spain. In each case, the material was cDNA or gDNA derived from T cells, B-cell-depleted T cells, or PBMCs.

Original handling: Reference gene primer amplification gave estimated nucleated cell counts. The assay was immunoSEQ multiplex PCR, and TCRdb's table has in-frame clones only and misses some. The V and J calls and clone size are taken from that table; D and trimming were inferred from the DNA. The data contain fewer than 250,000 clones, 70% to 90% of them singletons. The sequenced sample was peripheral blood. The clonotype was recovered from a man aged 35 to 55 with acute or convalescent COVID-19.

The chain's CDR3 is CASSETRAPFF. CDR3 DNA: TGTGCCAGCAGTGAAACCAGGGCGCCTTTCTTT. The chain links TRBV6-1 to TRBJ1-1; D may be TRBD1 (5 bases). This CDR3 has 11 residues. Trimming took 2 bases from V and 12 from J, leaving 10 bases between them. Germline CDR1 MNHNS, CDR2 SASEGT.